This is a list of T cell receptor beta chains from one sample in a study of cytomegalovirus exposure and HLA in healthy donors. Method: immunoSEQ multiplex PCR; TCRdb's copy keeps in-frame clones and lacks some. The data contain more than 250,000 clones, around 87% of them singletons. The specimen was PBMCs. Source of these receptors: a woman aged 25 to 39 in good health and CMV-seropositive. CDR3s include the opening cysteine and the closing phenylalanine or tryptophan. A D gene is named only where the DNA matches it firmly. Rows may omit the clone size; those that give it use once, few, many or a size class.

CDR3 DNA,CDR3 protein,clone size,J gene,D gene,V gene
TGTGCCAGCGCTATGGGACTAGACTACGAGCAGTACTTC,CASAMGLDYEQYF,NA,TRBJ2-7,TRBD2,TRBV27
TGTGCCAGCAGCGTAGGTACTGACAGGGGGCGAAACGAGCAGTACTTC,CASSVGTDRGRNEQYF,NA,TRBJ2-7,TRBD1,TRBV9
TGTGCCAGCAGCTTAGGATCAGTCGATGGCTACACCTTC,CASSLGSVDGYTF,NA,TRBJ1-2,NA,TRBV7-8
TGCGCCAGCAGCGGGATTAGCGGGAGTACCGGGGAGCTGTTTTTT,CASSGISGSTGELFF,NA,TRBJ2-2,TRBD2,TRBV5-1
TGTGCCAGCAGTTCCCCACCAGGGAGCTATGGCTACACCTTC,CASSSPPGSYGYTF,NA,TRBJ1-2,NA,TRBV28
TGTGCCAGCAGCTTGGGGACAGGGGGTGCTGAAGCTTTCTTT,CASSLGTGGAEAFF,few,TRBJ1-1,TRBD1,TRBV5-6
TGCGCCAGCAGCTTGGTGTACAGGGGGCGCTACGAGCAGTACTTC,CASSLVYRGRYEQYF,NA,TRBJ2-7,TRBD1,TRBV5-1
TGCAGCGTTGAAGTGGCCGTTGGCTACGAGCAGTACTTC,CSVEVAVGYEQYF,NA,TRBJ2-7,NA,TRBV29-1
TGTGCCACCAGCTGGGGACAGGGAAGCAATCAGCCCCAGCATTTT,CATSWGQGSNQPQHF,NA,TRBJ1-5,TRBD1,TRBV15
TGTGCCAGCAGCGAGGGACAGGGCCCATATAGCAATCAGCCCCAGCATTTT,CASSEGQGPYSNQPQHF,NA,TRBJ1-5,TRBD1,TRBV9
TGTGCCAGCAGCCACAGGGGCGATAATTCACCCCTCCACTTT,CASSHRGDNSPLHF,few,TRBJ1-6,TRBD1,TRBV27
TGTGCCAGCAGTGACCGGACTAGTCCAACCGAGCAGTACTTC,CASSDRTSPTEQYF,NA,TRBJ2-7,TRBD2,TRBV6-6
TGTGCCAGCAGCTTAGCGTCGAGTTACGAGCAGTACTTC,CASSLASSYEQYF,NA,TRBJ2-7,NA,TRBV11-2
TGTGCCAGCAGCCCCTTGGCCGGCGGACGCTACAATGAGCAGTTCTTC,CASSPLAGGRYNEQFF,once,TRBJ2-1,NA,TRBV5-6
TGCGCCAGCAGCTTGGGACAGGGTAGGGTTATCCACGAGCAGTACTTC,CASSLGQGRVIHEQYF,NA,TRBJ2-7,TRBD1,TRBV5-1
TGTGCCAGCAGCTTAGGAATTGACAGGGGCTATGGCTACACCTTC,CASSLGIDRGYGYTF,once,TRBJ1-2,TRBD1,TRBV7-9